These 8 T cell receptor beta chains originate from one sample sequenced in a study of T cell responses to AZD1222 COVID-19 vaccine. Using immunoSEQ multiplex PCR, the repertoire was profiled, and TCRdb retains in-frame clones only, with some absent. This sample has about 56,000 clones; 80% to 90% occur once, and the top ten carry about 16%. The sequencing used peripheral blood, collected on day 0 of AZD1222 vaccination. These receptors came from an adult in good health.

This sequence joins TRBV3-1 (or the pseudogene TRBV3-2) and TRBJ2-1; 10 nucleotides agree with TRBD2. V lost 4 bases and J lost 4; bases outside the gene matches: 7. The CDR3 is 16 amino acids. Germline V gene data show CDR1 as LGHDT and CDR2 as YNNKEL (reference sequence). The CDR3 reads CASSRGLAEIYNEQFF. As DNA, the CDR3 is TGTGCCAGCAGCCGAGGACTAGCGGAAATTTACAATGAGCAGTTCTTC.

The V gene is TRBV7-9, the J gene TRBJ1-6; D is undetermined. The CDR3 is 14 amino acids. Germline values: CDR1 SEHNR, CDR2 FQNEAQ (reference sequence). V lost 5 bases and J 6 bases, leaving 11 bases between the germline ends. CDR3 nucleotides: TGTGCCAGCAGCCTCTTCGGGCTTAATTCACCCCTCCACTTT. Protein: CASSLFGLNSPLHF. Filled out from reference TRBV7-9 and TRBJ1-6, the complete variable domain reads DTGVSQNPRHKITKRGQNVTFRCDPISEHNRLYWYRQTLGQGPEFLTYFQNEAQLEKSRLLSDRFSAERPKGSFSTLEIQRTEQGDSAMYLCASSLFGLNSPLHFGNGTRLTVT.

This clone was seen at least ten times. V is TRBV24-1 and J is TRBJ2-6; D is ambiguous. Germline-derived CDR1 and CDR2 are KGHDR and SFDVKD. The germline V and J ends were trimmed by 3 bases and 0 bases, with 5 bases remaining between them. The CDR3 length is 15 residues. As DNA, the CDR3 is TGTGCCACCAGTGATCCGATCTCTGGGGCCAACGTCCTGACTTTC. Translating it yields CATSDPISGANVLTF.

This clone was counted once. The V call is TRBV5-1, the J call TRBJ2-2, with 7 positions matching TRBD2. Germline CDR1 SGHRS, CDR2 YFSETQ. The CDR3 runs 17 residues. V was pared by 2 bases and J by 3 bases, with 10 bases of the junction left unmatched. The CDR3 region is CASSFPSGAAHTGELFF. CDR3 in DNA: TGCGCCAGCAGCTTCCCCAGCGGGGCCGCTCACACCGGGGAGCTGTTTTTT.

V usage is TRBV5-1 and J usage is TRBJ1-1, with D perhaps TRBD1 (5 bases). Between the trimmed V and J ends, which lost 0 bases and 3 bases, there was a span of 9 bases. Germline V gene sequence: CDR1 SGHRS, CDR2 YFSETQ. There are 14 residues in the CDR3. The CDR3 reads CASSLVQGDTEAFF. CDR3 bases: TGCGCCAGCAGCTTGGTGCAGGGAGACACTGAAGCTTTCTTT.

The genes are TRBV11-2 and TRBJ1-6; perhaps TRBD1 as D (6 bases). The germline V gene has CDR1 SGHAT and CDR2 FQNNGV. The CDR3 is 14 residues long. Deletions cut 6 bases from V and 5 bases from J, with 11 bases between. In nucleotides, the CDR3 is TGTGCCAGCAGAGAGGGGGTGGATAATTCACCCCTCCACTTT. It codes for CASREGVDNSPLHF.

In DNA, the CDR3 is TGTGCCATCAGTGAGTCCCTAGCGGACTCCTACAATGAGCAGTTCTTC. Translating gives CAISESLADSYNEQFF. The rearrangement links TRBV10-3 to TRBJ2-1; 7 bases map to TRBD2. V shed 0 bases and J 0 bases; nucleotides not matched to a gene: 2. Germline V CDR1 and CDR2: ENHRY, SYGVKD. This CDR3 spans 16 amino acids.

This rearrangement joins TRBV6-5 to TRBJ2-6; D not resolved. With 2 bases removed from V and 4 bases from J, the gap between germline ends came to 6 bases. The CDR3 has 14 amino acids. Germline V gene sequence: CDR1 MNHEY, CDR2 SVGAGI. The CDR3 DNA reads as TGTGCCAGCAGTTACCTGGGAGGGGCCAACGTCCTGACTTTC. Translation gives CASSYLGGANVLTF.